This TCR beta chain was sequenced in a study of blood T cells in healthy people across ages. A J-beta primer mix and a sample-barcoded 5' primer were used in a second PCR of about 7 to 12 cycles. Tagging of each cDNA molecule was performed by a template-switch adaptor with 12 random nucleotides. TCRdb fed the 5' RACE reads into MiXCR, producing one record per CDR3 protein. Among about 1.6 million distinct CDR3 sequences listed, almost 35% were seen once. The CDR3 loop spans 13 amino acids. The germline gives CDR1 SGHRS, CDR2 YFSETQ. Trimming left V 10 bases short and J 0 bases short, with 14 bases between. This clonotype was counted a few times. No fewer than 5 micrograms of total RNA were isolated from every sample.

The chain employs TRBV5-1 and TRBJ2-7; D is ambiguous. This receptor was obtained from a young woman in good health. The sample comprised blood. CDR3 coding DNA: TGCGCCTGCACAACTGGTGGCTCCTACGAGCAGTACTTC. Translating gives CACTTGGSYEQYF.